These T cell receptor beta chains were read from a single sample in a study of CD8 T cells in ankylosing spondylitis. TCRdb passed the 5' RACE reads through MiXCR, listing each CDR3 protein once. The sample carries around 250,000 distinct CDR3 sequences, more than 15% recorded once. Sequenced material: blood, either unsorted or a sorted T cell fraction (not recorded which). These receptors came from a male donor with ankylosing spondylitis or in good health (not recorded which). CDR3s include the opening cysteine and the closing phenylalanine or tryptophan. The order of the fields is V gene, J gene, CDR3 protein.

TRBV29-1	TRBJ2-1	CSVVPSSNEQFF
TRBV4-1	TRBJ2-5	CASSQVPGQAEETQYF
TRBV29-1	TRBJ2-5	CSVEVGRATQETQYF
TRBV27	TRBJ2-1	CASSFRSQWDEQFF
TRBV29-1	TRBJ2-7	CSVEQLAGDYEQYF
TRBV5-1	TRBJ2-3	CASSLESAAADTQYF
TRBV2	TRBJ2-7	CASSEARDHYEQYF
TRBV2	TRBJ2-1	CASRGPQGVYNEQFF
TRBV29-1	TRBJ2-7	CSGTWGDGYEQYF
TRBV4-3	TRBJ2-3	CASSRQPGLAGEDTQYF
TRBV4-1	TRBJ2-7	CASSQGGSWEQYF
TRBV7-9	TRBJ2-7	CASSLQGEQYF
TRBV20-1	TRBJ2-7	CSAREGLGEQYF
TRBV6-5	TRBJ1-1	CASSYGEVGPEAFF
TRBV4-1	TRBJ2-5	CASSQDANTLWETQYF
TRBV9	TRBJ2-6	CASSDQRDPTGANVLTF
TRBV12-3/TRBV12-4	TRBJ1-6	CASTDNADSPLHF
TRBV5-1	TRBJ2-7	CASSSVGRAVDEQYF
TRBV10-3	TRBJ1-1	CAISDYGQVTEAFF
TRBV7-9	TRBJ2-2	CASSPRGDTNTGELFF
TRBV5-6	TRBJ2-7	CASSLAFAQDLSYEQYF
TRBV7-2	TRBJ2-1	CASAEPGLAGREQFF
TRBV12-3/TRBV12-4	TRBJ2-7	CASSFWREGLEQYF
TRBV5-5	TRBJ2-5	CASSFDRYQETQYF
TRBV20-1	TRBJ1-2	CSASQFNYGYTF
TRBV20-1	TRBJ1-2	CSAARDRNYGYTF
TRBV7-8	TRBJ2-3	CASSFPREGRDTDTQYF
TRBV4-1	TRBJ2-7	CASSPEGRPYEQYF
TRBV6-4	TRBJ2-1	CASSDFGTRPYNEQFF
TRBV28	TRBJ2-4	CASSFTTGQSIQYF
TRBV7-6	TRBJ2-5	CASSFFRFFGGIRQETQYF
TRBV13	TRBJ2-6	CASSLAGQGAPASGANVLTF
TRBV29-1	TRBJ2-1	CSVGGTGSGNEQFF
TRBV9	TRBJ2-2	CASSGGQGITGELFF
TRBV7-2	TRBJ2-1	CASSLDLLAVLNEQFF
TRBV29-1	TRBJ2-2	CSVSGQGGELFF
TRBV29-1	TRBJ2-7	CSARQGEVNEQYF
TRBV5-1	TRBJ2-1	CASSTGPPPYNEQFF
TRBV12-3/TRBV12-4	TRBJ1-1	CASSSLTGMNTEAFF
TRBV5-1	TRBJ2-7	CASSLAEHYEQYF
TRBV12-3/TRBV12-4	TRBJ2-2	CASSFWGNTGELFF
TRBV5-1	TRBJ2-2	CASSLRSANTGELFF
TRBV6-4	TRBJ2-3	CASSDRGSEADTQYF
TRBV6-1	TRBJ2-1	CASSRQGMGPYNEQFF
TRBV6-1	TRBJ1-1	CASSVNRGDTEAFF
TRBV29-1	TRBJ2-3	CSVDGLDSMLVREGGTDTQYF
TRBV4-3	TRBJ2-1	CASSQDIGLANEQFF
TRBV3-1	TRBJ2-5	CASSHGQGWSETQYF
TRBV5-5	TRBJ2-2	CASSFPTGTRPWGELFF
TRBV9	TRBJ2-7	CASSVGLAGDSYEQYF
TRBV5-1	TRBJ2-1	CASTLTRDTLYNEQFF
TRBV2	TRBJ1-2	CARFSAAGGTGYTF
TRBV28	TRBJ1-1	CASSPLQGGGPNTEAFF
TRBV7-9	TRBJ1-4	CASTHRDRDNEKLFF